This T cell receptor (beta chain) was recorded in a study of T-cell reconstitution after alpha-beta-depleted transplantation in children. A TCRbeta library incorporating unique molecular identifiers was prepared. TCRdb fed the PCR reads into MiXCR, producing one record per CDR3 protein. The sample has 640,000 or so distinct CDR3 sequences, roughly 15% seen once. This clonotype occurred many times. The CDR3 contains 15 residues. Trimming at V came to 3 bases and at J to 5 bases, leaving 10 bases not matched to a gene. Germline V lookup: CDR1 DFQATT, CDR2 SNEGSKA (reference sequence). The sequence came from a human donor who donated a stem cell graft to a child with acute myeloid leukemia. The sequenced sample was PBMCs from the stem cell graft donor, obtained from the stem cell graft. The rearrangement uses TRBV20-1 and TRBJ2-3, with 8 positions matching TRBD2. The CDR3 reads CSARVGGGYGDTQYF. CDR3 bases: TGCAGTGCTAGGGTTGGCGGGGGGTACGGAGATACGCAGTATTTT.